A selection of T cell receptor beta chains follows, all from one sample in a study of blood T cell repertoires in COVID-19. Measured with immunoSEQ multiplex PCR; TCRdb has only the in-frame clones, and not every one. The sample consists of 110,000 to 150,000 clones, 75% to 90% of them appearing once. Sample: peripheral blood. The receptors stem from a human donor in a cohort sampled during active COVID-19. Both conserved end residues are part of each CDR3. D genes are given only for firm matches. Some rows have no size entry. The others give once, few or many, or a class for an expanded clone.

CDR3	DNA	D	V	J	size
CASSQGLLHF	TGTGCCAGCAGCCAAGGGCTCCTCCACTTT	-	TRBV3-1/TRBV3-2	TRBJ1-6	-
CASSRTDRGKDSPLHF	TGTGCCAGCAGCCGGACAGATAGGGGCAAAGATTCACCCCTCCACTTT	-	TRBV11-1	TRBJ1-6	-
CASSPSGQHYGYTF	TGTGCCAGCAGCCCGAGTGGACAGCACTATGGCTACACCTTC	-	TRBV11-3	TRBJ1-2	-
CATSDSGQKNEQFF	TGTGCCACCAGTGACTCCGGACAGAAAAATGAGCAGTTCTTC	-	TRBV24-1	TRBJ2-1	-
CASSLLWESPPEGEAFF	TGTGCCAGCAGCCTTCTTTGGGAGTCCCCTCCAGAAGGTGAAGCTTTCTTT	-	TRBV7-2	TRBJ1-1	-
CASSRWDSGDTEAFF	TGTGCCAGCAGTCGGTGGGACAGTGGGGACACTGAAGCTTTCTTT	TRBD1	TRBV2	TRBJ1-1	-
CASSPQPNTEAFF	TGTGCCAGCAGCCCCCAACCTAATACTGAAGCTTTCTTT	-	TRBV7-9	TRBJ1-1	once
CASSRDTPSGANVLTF	TGTGCCAGCAGCCGGGACACTCCCTCTGGGGCCAACGTCCTGACTTTC	-	TRBV2	TRBJ2-6	-
CASSQGRTFVNEKLFF	TGCGCCAGCAGCCAAGGTCGGACATTTGTAAATGAAAAACTGTTTTTT	-	TRBV4-3	TRBJ1-4	-
CASSRGTGSFNEQFF	TGTGCCAGCAGCCGTGGGACAGGGTCATTCAATGAGCAGTTCTTC	TRBD1	TRBV7-2	TRBJ2-1	-
CASSFRGTGTDTQYF	TGTGCCAGCAGCTTTAGAGGGACAGGCACAGATACGCAGTATTTT	TRBD1	TRBV7-6	TRBJ2-3	-
CASSLPAGGQETQYF	TGTGCCAGCAGCTTACCGGCGGGGGGCCAAGAGACCCAGTACTTC	TRBD2	TRBV11-1	TRBJ2-5	-
CASSLMAGEAFF	TGTGCCAGCAGCTTAATGGCGGGTGAAGCTTTCTTT	-	TRBV13	TRBJ1-1	-
CASSLRQAADTQYF	TGCGCCAGCAGCCTGAGACAGGCTGCAGATACGCAGTATTTT	-	TRBV5-1	TRBJ2-3	-
CASSEGTSGGPQYF	TGTGCCAGCAGCGAGGGGACTAGCGGGGGGCCCCAGTACTTC	TRBD2	TRBV9	TRBJ2-5	-
CASSRRGIPNIQYF	TGTGCCAGCAGCCGCCGGGGTATCCCCAACATTCAGTACTTC	-	TRBV3-1/TRBV3-2	TRBJ2-4	-
CASSLTAGRRNTEAFF	TGTGCCAGCAGCTTAACGGCGGGCCGGAGGAACACTGAAGCTTTCTTT	-	TRBV11-3	TRBJ1-1	-
CASSYLSGDTGELFF	TGTGCCAGCAGTTACCTAAGCGGGGACACCGGGGAGCTGTTTTTT	TRBD2	TRBV6-2/TRBV6-3	TRBJ2-2	-
CASSPGLAGETGELFF	TGTGCCAGCTCACCGGGACTAGCGGGAGAAACCGGGGAGCTGTTTTTT	TRBD2	TRBV18	TRBJ2-2	-
CASSSAATGGVFWIF	TGTGCCAGCAGTTCCGCGGCCACGGGGGGGGTTTTCTGGATCTTT	-	TRBV27	TRBJ1-1	-
CASSKNRVATEAFF	TGCGCCAGCAGCAAAAACAGGGTCGCCACTGAAGCTTTCTTT	-	TRBV5-1	TRBJ1-1	-
CASSLDGGAGQPQHF	TGCGCCAGCAGCTTGGATGGTGGGGCAGGTCAGCCCCAGCATTTT	-	TRBV5-1	TRBJ1-5	-
CASSWRMGQVTGELFF	TGTGCCAGCAGCTGGAGGATGGGACAGGTCACCGGGGAGCTGTTTTTT	TRBD1	TRBV11-2	TRBJ2-2	-
CASSGTGRLQPQHF	TGTGCCAGTAGCGGGACAGGGCGGCTTCAGCCCCAGCATTTT	TRBD1	TRBV19	TRBJ1-5	-
CASSEPRGLPAYEQYF	TGTGCCAGCAGTGAACCGCGGGGGCTCCCCGCCTACGAGCAGTACTTC	-	TRBV7-3	TRBJ2-7	-
CASSLNPGIDTQYF	TGTGCCAGCAGCTTAAATCCGGGGATAGATACGCAGTATTTT	-	TRBV11-2	TRBJ2-3	-
CASSIWGGNEKLFF	TGTGCCAGTAGTATCTGGGGAGGTAATGAAAAACTGTTTTTT	-	TRBV19	TRBJ1-4	-
CASSLSGTGGATDTQYF	TGTGCCAGCAGCTTATCTGGGACAGGAGGAGCGACAGATACGCAGTATTTT	TRBD1	TRBV7-2	TRBJ2-3	-
CASSEAQGNSPLHF	TGTGCCAGCAGTGAAGCGCAGGGAAATTCACCCCTCCACTTT	-	TRBV2	TRBJ1-6	-
CASSLPTAGTGELFF	TGTGCCAGCAGCTTGCCCACGGCGGGAACCGGGGAGCTGTTTTTT	-	TRBV5-4	TRBJ2-2	few
CASSPSSGKYNEQFF	TGTGCCAGCTCACCATCTAGCGGGAAGTACAATGAGCAGTTCTTC	TRBD2	TRBV18	TRBJ2-1	-
CASSADTRRGYGYTF	TGTGCCAGCAGTGCCGACACTCGACGGGGCTATGGCTACACCTTC	-	TRBV5-4	TRBJ1-2	-
CASSLVGSAGSYEQYF	TGTGCCAGCAGCTTAGTCGGGTCAGCCGGCTCCTACGAGCAGTACTTC	-	TRBV7-8	TRBJ2-7	-
CASSQDIPAGGNLNTGELFF	TGTGCCAGCAGCCAAGATATACCAGCGGGGGGGAACTTGAACACCGGGGAGCTGTTTTTT	TRBD2	TRBV14	TRBJ2-2	-
CASTLLAGRNTGELFF	TGTGCCAGCACCTTATTAGCGGGGCGGAACACCGGGGAGCTGTTTTTT	TRBD2	TRBV27	TRBJ2-2	few
CATSRDAEPYGYTF	TGTGCCACCAGCAGAGATGCAGAACCCTATGGCTACACCTTC	-	TRBV15	TRBJ1-2	-
CASRPRAGNTEAFF	TGTGCCAGCAGGCCGAGGGCGGGGAACACTGAAGCTTTCTTT	-	TRBV13	TRBJ1-1	-
CSVWGGKPYEQYF	TGCAGCGTTTGGGGCGGTAAGCCCTACGAGCAGTACTTC	-	TRBV29-1	TRBJ2-7	-
CAWSPGQNNSPLHF	TGTGCCTGGAGTCCCGGACAGAATAATTCACCCCTCCACTTT	-	TRBV30	TRBJ1-6	-
CASSRFGPDTEAFF	TGTGCCAGCAGTCGCTTTGGGCCAGACACTGAAGCTTTCTTT	-	TRBV6-5	TRBJ1-1	once
CASSLGWQNTEAFF	TGTGCCAGCAGCTTAGGGTGGCAGAACACTGAAGCTTTCTTT	-	TRBV11-2	TRBJ1-1	-
CASSTLTGEAKASTDTQYF	TGTGCCAGTAGTACATTGACAGGGGAGGCCAAAGCTAGCACAGATACGCAGTATTTT	TRBD1	TRBV19	TRBJ2-3	-
CSASPREYGYTF	TGCAGTGCTAGTCCTCGAGAGTATGGCTACACCTTC	-	TRBV20-1	TRBJ1-2	-
CASSQEAGTRTNYGYTF	TGTGCCAGCAGCCAAGAGGCGGGGACTCGAACTAACTATGGCTACACCTTC	-	TRBV3-1/TRBV3-2	TRBJ1-2	-
CAWSPRPLAGRETQYF	TGTGCCTGGAGTCCTCGGCCCCTAGCGGGAAGGGAGACCCAGTACTTC	TRBD2	TRBV30	TRBJ2-5	-
CASSRGTAMNTEAFF	TGTGCCAGCTCACGGGGGACAGCTATGAACACTGAAGCTTTCTTT	TRBD1	TRBV18	TRBJ1-1	once
CASSQGRGLNNEQFF	TGTGCCAGCAGCCAAGGGAGGGGACTGAACAATGAGCAGTTCTTC	-	TRBV4-2	TRBJ2-1	-